This TCR beta chain was sequenced for a study of cytomegalovirus exposure and HLA in healthy donors. Whole-study findings and limits: Reports credit the classifier with highly specific, highly sensitive diagnosis of cytomegalovirus status. It was about 180 TCR beta chains that were listed as cytomegalovirus-associated. A cluster of highly shared sequence variants was likely a sequencing artifact.

Worth noting for this clone: What it recognizes is unknown.

The PCR employed 60 Vbeta primers together with 13 Jbeta primers. Assay used: immunoSEQ multiplex PCR; TCRdb lists only in-frame clones, some missing. The sample contains some 110,000 clones, about three quarters of which appear only once. The CDR3 is 15 residues long. Germline V gene lookup returns CDR1 MGHRA and CDR2 YSYEKL. V was clipped by 3 bases and J by 6 bases; unmatched bases: 6. Source material: PBMCs. This receptor was obtained from a woman in her twenties or thirties in good health and CMV-seronegative. V usage is TRBV4-1 and J usage is TRBJ1-5; 9 nucleotides align to TRBD1. The CDR3 is CASSHPDRGAQPQHF. The CDR3 coding sequence is TGCGCCAGCAGCCACCCAGACAGGGGGGCTCAGCCCCAGCATTTT.